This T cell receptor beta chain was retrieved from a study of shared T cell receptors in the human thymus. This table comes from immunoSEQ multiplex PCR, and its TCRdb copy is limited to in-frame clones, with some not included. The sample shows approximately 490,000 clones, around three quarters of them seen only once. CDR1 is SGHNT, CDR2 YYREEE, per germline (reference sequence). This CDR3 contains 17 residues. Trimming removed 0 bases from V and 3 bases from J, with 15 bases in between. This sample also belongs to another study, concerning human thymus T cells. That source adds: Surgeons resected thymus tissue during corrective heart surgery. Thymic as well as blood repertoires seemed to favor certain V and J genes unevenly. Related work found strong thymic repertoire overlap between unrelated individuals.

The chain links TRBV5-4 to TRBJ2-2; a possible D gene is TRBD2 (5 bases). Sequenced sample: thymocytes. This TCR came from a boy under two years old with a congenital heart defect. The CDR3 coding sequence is TGTGCCAGCAGCTTGGCTGAGGGTTCCCTGCACACCGGGGAGCTGTTTTTT. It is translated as CASSLAEGSLHTGELFF.